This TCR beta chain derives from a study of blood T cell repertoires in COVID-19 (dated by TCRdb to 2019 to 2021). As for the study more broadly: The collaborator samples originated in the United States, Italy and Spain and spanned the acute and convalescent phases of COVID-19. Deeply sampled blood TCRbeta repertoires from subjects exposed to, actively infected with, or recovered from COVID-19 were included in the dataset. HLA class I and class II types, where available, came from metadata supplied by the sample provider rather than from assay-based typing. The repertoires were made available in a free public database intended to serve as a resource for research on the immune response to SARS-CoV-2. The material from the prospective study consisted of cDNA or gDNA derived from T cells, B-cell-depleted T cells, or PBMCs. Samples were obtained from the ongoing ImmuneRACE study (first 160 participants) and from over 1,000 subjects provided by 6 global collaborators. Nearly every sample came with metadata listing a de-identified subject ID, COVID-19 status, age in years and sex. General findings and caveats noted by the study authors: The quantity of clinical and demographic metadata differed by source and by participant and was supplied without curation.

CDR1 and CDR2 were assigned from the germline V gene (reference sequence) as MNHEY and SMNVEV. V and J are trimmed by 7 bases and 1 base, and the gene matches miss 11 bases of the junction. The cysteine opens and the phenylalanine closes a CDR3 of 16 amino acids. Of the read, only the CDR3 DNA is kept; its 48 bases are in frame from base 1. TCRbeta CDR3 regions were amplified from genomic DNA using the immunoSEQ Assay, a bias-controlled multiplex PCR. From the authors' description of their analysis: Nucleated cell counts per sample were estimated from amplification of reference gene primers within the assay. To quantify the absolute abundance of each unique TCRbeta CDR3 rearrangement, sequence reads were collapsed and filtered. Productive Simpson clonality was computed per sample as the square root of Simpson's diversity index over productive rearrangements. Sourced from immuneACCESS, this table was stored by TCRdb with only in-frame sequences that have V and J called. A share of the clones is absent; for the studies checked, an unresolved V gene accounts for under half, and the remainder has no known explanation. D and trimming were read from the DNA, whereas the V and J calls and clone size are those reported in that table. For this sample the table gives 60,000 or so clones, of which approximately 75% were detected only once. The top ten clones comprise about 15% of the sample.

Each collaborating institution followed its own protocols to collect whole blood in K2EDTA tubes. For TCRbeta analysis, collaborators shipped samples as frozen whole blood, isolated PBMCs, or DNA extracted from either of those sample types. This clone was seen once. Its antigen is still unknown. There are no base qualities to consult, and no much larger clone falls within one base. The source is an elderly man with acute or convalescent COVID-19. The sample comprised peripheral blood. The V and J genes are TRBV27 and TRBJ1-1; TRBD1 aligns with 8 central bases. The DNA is TGTGCCAGCAAATACTACGGACAGGGCCGGAACACTGAAGCTTTCTTT. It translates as CASKYYGQGRNTEAFF.